This T cell receptor beta chain was observed in a study of shared clonotypes between healthy human individuals. Study results and limitations: Represented diversity (both genetic and exposure-history) was limited by the small number of donors.

Each sorted subset replicate got 200 ng genomic DNA, tens of thousands of genomes. Assay: immunoSEQ multiplex PCR; the TCRdb copy retains only in-frame clones and omits some. Of roughly 2.5 million clones in the sample, around 94% were seen once. This clone was observed a single time. The antigen is not known. The CD4+ fraction was divided into a CD45RA+ naive subset and a CD45RA-negative memory subset. Germline V gene sequence: CDR1 MGHRA, CDR2 YSYEKL. V gave up 2 bases and J gave up 4 bases, with 9 bases separating them. This CDR3 region has 14 residues. The sequenced material came from naive CD4+ T cells sorted from blood. Indicated subset: CD45RA+ positively selected. The chain joins TRBV4-1 to TRBJ1-3; no reliable D call. The sequence was obtained from a man aged 18 to 30 in good health. This CDR3 reads CASSQSPTGNTIYF. Written as DNA, the CDR3 is TGCGCCAGCAGCCAATCGCCGACGGGAAACACCATATATTTT.